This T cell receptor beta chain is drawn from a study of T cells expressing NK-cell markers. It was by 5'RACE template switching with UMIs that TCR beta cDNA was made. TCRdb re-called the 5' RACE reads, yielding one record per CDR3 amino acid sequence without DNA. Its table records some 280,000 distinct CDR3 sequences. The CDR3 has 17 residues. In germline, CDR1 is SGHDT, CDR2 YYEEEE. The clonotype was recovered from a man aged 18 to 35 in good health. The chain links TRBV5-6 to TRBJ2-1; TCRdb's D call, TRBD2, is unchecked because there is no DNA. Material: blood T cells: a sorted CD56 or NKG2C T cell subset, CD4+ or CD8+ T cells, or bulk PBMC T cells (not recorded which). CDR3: CASSLLADVAGYNEQFF.